The source of this TCR beta chain is a study of cytomegalovirus exposure and HLA in healthy donors. There are 14 residues in the CDR3. CDR1 and CDR2 (germline): SGHNT, YYREEE (reference sequence). The V gene lost 1 base and the J gene lost 1 base, with 8 bases spanning the gap. A multiplex PCR was run with 60 Vbeta primers and 13 Jbeta primers. Authors' processing steps: Later analysis identified roughly 84 million unique TCR beta chains, approximately 10 million shared. The assay was immunoSEQ multiplex PCR, and TCRdb's table has in-frame clones only and misses some. V, J and clone size derive from that table, while D and trimming were established from the DNA sequence. This table lists more than 130,000 clones.

The sequencing input was PBMCs. The TCR comes from a man aged 40-49 years in good health and CMV-seronegative. The gene calls are TRBV5-4 and TRBJ1-1; D is uncertain. The CDR3 region has the DNA TGTGCCAGCAGCTTGTTGGGCGAGAACACTGAAGCTTTCTTT. It specifies CASSLLGENTEAFF.